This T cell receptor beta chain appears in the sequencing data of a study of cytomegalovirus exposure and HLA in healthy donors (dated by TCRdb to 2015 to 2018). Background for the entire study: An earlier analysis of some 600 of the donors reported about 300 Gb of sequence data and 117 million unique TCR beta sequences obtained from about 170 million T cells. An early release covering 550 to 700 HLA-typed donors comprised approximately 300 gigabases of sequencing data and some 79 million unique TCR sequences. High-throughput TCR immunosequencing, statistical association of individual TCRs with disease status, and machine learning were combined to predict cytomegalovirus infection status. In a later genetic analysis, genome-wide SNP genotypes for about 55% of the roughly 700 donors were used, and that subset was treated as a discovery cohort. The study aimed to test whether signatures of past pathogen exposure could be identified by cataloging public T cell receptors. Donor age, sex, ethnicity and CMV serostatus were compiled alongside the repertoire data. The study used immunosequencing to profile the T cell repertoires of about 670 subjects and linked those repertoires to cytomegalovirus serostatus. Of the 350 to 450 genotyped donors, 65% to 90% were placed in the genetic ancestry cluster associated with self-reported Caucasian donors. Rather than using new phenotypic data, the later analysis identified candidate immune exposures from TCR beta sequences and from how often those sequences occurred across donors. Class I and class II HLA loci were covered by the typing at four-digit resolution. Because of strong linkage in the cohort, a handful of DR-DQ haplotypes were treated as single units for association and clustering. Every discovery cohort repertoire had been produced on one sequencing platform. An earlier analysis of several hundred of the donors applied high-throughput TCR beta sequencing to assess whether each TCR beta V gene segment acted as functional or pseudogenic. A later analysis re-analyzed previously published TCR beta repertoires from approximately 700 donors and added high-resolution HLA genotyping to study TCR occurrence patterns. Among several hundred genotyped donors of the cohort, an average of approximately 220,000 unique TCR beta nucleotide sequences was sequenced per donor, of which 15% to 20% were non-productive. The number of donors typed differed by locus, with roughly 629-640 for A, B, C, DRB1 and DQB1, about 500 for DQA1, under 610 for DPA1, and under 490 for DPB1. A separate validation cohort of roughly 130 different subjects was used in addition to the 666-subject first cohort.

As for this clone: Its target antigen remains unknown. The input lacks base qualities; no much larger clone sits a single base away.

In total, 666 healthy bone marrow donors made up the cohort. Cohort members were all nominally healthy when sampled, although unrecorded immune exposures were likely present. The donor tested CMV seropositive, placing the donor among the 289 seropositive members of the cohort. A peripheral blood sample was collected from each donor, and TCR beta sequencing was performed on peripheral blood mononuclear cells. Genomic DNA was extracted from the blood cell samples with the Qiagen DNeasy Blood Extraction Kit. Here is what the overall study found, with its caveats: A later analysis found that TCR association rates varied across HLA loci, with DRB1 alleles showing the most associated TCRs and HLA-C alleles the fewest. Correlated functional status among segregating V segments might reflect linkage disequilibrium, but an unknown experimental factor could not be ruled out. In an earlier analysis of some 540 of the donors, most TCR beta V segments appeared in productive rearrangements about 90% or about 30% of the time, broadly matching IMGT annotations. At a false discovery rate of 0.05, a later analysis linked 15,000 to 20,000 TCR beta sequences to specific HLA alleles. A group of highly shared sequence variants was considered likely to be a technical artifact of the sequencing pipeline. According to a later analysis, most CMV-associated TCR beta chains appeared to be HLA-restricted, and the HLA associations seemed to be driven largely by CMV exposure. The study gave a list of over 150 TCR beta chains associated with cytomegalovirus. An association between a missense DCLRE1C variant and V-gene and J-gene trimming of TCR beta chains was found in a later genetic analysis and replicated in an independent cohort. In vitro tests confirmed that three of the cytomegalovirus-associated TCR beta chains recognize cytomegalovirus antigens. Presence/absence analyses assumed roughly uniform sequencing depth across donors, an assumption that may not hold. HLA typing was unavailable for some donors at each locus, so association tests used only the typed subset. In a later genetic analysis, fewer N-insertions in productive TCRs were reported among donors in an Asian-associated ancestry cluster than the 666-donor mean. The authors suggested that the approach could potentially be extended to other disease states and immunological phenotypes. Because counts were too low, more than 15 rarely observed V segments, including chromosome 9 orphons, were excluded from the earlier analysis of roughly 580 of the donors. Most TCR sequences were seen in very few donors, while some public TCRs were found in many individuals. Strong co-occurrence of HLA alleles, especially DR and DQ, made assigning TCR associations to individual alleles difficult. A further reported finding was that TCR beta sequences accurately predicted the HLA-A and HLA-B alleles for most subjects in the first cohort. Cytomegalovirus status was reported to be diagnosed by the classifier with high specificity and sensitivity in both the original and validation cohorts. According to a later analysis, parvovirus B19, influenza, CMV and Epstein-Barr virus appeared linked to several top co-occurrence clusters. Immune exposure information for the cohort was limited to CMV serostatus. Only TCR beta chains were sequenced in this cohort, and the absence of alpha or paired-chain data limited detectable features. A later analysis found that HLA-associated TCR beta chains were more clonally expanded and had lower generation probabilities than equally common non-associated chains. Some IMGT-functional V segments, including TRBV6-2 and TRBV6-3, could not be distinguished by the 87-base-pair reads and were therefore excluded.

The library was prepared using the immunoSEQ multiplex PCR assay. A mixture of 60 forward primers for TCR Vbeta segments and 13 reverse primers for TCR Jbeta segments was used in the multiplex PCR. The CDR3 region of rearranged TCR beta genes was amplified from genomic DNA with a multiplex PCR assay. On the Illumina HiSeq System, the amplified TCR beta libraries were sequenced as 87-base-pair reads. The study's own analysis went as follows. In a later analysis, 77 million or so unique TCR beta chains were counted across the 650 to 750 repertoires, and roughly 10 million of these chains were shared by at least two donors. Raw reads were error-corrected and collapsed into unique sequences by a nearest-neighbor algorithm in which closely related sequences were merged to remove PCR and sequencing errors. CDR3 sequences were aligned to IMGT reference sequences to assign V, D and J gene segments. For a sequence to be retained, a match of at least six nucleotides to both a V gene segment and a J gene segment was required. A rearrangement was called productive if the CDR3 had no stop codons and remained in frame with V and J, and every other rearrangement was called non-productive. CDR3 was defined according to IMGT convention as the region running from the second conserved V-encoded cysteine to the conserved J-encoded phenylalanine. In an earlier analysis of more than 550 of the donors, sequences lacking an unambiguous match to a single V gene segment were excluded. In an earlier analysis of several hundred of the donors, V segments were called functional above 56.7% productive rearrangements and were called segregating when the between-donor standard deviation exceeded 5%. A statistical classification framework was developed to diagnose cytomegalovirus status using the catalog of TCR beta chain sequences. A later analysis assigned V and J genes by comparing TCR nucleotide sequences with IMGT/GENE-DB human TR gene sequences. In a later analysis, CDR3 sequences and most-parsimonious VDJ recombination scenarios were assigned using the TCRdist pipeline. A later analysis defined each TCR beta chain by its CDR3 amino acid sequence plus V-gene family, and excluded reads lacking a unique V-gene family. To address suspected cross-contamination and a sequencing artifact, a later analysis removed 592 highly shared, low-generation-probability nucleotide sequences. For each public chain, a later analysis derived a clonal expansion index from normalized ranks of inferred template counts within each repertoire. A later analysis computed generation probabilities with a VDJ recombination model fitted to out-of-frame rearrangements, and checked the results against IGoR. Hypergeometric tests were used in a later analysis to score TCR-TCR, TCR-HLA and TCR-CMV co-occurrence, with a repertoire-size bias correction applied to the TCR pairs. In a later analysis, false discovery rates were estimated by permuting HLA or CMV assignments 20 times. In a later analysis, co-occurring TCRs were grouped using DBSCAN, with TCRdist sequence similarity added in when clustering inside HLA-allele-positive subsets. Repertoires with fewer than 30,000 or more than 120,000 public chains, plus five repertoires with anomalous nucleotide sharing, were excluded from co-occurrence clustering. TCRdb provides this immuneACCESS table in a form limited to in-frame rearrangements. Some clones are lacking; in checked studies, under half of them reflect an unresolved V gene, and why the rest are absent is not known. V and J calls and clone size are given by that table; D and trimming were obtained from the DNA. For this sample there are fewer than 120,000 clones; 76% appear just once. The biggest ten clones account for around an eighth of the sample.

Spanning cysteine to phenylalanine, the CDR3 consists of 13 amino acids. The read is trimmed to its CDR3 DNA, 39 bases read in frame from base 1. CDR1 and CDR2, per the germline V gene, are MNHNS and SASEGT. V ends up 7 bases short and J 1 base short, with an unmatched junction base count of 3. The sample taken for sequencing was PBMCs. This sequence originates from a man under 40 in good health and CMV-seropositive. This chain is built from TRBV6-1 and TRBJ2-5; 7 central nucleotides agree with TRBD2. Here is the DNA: TGTGCCAGCACCCGGGGGGTCCAAGAGACCCAGTACTTC. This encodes CASTRGVQETQYF.